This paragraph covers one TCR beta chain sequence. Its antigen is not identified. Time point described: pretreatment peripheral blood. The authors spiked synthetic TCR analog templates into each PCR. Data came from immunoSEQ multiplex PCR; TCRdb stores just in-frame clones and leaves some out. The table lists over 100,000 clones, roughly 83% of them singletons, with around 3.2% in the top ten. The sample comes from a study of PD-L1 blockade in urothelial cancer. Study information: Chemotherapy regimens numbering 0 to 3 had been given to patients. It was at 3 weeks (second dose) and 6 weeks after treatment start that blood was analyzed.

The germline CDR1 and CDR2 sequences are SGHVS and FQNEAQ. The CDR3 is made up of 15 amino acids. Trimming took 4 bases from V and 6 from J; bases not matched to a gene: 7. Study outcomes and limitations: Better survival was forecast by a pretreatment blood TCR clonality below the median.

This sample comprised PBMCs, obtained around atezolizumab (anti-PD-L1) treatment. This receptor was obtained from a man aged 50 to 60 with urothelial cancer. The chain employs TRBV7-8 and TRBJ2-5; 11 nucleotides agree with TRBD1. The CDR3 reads CASSSNRTGGKTQYF. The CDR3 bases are TGTGCCAGCAGCTCAAACCGGACAGGGGGCAAGACCCAGTACTTC.